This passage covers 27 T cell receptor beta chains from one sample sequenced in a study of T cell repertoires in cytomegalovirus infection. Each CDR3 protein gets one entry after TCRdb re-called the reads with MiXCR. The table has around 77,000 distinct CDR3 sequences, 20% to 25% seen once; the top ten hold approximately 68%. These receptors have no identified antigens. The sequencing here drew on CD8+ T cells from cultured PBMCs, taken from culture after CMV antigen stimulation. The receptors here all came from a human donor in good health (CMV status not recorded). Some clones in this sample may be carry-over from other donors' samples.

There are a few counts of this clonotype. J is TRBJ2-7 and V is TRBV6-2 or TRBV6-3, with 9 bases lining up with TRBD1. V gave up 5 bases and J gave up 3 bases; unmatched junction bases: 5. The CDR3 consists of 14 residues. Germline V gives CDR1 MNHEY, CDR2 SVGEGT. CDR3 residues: CASSRDRDFYEQYF. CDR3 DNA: TGTGCCAGCAGTCGGGACAGGGACTTCTACGAGCAGTACTTC.

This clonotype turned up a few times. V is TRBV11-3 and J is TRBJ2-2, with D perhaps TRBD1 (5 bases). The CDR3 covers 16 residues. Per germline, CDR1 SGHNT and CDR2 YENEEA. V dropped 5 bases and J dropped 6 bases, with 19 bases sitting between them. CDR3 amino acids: CASSKDSPSYAGELFF. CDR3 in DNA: TGTGCCAGCAGCAAAGACAGCCCTAGTTACGCCGGGGAGCTGTTTTTT.

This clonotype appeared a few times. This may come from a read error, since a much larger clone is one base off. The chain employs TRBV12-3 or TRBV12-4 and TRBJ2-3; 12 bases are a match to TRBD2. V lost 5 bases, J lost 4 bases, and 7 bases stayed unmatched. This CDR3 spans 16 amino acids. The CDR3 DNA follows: TGTGCCAGCAGTCCGCTGTCTAGCGGGGGGGCAGATACGCAGTATTTT. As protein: CASSPLSSGGADTQYF.

The CDR3 region has the DNA TGTGCCAGCAGTTTAGTTGGGCGGAACAATGAGCAGTTCTTC. This gives the protein CASSLVGRNNEQFF. The rearrangement links TRBV12-3 or TRBV12-4 to TRBJ2-1; no reliable D call. There are 14 residues in the CDR3. The germline V and J ends were trimmed by 1 base and 5 bases, with 9 bases remaining between them.

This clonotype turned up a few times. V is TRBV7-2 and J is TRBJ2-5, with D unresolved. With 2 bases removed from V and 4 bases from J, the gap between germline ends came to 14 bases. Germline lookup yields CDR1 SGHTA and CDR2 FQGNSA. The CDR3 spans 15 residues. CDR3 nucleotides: TGTGCCAGCAGCTTATTTATCGTAGGTCGAGAGACCCAGTACTTC. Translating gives CASSLFIVGRETQYF. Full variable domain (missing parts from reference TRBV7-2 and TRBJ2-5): GAGVSQSPSNKVTEKGKDVELRCDPISGHTALYWYRQSLGQGLEFLIYFQGNSAPDKSGLPSDRFSAERTGGSVSTLTIQRTQQEDSAVYLCASSLFIVGRETQYFGPGTRLLVL.

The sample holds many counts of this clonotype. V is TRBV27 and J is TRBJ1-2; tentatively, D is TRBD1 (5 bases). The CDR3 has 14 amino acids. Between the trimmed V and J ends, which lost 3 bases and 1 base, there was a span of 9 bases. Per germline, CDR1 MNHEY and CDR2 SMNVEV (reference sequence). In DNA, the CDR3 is TGTGCCAGCAGTTTGCAGGGAGGTAACTATGGCTACACCTTC. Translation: CASSLQGGNYGYTF.

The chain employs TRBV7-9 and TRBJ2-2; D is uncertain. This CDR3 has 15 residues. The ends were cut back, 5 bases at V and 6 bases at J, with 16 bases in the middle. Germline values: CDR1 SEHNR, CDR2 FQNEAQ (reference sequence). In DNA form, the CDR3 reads TGTGCCAGCAGCCCGGACGGATTTACGGCCGGGGAGCTGTTTTTT. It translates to CASSPDGFTAGELFF.

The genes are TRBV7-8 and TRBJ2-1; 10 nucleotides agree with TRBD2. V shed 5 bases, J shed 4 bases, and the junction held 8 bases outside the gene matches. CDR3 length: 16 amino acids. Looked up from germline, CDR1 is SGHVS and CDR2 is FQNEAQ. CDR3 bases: TGTGCCAGCAGCGAAACTAGCGGGGACCTTTACAATGAGCAGTTCTTC. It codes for CASSETSGDLYNEQFF.

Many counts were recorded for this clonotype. CDR3 protein: CASRSDLSGTEAFF. The DNA for the CDR3 is TGTGCCAGCAGATCGGACCTCTCGGGCACTGAAGCTTTCTTT. The rearrangement joins TRBV7-6 to TRBJ1-1, with D hard to call. The CDR3 contains 14 residues. Deletions cut 6 bases from V and 4 bases from J, with 15 bases between. Germline CDR1 is SGHVS and CDR2 is FNYEAQ. The full variable domain, completed using reference TRBV7-6 and TRBJ1-1, is GAGVSQSPRYKVTKRGQDVALRCDPISGHVSLYWYRQALGQGPEFLTYFNYEAQQDKSGLPNDRFSAERPEGSISTLTIQRTEQRDSAMYRCASRSDLSGTEAFFGQGTRLTVV.

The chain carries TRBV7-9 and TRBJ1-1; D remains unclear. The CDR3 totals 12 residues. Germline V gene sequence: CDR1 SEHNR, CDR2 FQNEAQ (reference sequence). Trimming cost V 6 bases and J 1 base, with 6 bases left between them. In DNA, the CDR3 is TGTGCCAGCAGTACGGAGAACACTGAAGCTTTCTTT. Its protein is CASSTENTEAFF.

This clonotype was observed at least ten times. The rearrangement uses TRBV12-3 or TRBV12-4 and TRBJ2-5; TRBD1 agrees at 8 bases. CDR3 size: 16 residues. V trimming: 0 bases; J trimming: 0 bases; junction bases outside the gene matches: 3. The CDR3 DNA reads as TGTGCCAGCAGTTTAGCTGGGACAGGCCACCAAGAGACCCAGTACTTC. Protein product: CASSLAGTGHQETQYF.

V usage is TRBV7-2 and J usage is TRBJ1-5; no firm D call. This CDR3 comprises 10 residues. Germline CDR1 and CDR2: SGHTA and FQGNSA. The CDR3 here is CAVKRQPQHF. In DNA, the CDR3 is TGTGCTGTGAAACGTCAGCCCCAGCATTTT. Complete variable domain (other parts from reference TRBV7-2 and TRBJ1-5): GAGVSQSPSNKVTEKGKDVELRCDPISGHTALYWYRQSLGQGLEFLIYFQGNSAPDKSGLPSDRFSAERTGGSVSTLTIQRTQQEDSAVYLCAVKRQPQHFGDGTRLSIL.

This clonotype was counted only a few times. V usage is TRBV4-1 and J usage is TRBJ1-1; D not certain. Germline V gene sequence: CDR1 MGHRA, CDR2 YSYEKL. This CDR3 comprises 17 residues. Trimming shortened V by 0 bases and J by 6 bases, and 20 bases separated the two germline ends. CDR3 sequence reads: CASSQDKTVRDFAEAFF. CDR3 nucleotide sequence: TGCGCCAGCAGCCAAGATAAGACCGTACGGGATTTCGCTGAAGCTTTCTTT.

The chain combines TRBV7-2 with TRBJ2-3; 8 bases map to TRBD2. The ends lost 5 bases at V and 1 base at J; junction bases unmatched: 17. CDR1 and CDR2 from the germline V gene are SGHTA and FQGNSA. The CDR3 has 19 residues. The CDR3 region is CASSLRDDIAGSRTDTQYF. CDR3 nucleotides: TGTGCCAGCAGCCTCAGGGATGATATAGCGGGATCGCGCACAGATACGCAGTATTTT.

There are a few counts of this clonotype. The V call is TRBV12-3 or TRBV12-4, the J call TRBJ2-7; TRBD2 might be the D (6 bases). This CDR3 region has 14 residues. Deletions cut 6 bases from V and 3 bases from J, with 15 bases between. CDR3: CASSTLGLYYEQYF. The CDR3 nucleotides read TGTGCCAGCAGCACCCTCGGACTATACTACGAGCAGTACTTC.

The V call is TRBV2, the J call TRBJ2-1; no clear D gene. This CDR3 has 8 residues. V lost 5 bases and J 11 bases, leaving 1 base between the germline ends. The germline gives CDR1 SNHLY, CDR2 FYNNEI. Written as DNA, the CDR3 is TGTGCCAGCAGTCAGCAGTTCTTC. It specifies CASSQQFF.

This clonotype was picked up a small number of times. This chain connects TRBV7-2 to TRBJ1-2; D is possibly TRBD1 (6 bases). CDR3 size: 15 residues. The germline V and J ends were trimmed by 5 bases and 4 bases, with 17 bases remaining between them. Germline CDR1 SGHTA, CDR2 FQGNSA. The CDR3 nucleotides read TGTGCCAGCAGCCCGCCTAGGACAGTACTCTATGGCTACACCTTC. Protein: CASSPPRTVLYGYTF.

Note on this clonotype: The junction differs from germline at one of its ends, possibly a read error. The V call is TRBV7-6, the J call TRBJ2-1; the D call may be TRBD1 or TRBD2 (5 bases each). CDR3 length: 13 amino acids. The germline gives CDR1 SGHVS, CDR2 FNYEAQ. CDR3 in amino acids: CASSLAGTNEQFF. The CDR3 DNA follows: TGTGCCAGCAGCCTAGCTGGGACCAATGAGCAGTTCTTC.

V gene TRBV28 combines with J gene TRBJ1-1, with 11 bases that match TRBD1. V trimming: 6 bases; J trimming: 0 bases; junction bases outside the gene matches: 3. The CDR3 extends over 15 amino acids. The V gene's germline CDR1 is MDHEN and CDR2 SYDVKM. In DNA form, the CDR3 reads TGTGCCAGCAGGGGGACAGGGGGACTGAACACTGAAGCTTTCTTT. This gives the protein CASRGTGGLNTEAFF.

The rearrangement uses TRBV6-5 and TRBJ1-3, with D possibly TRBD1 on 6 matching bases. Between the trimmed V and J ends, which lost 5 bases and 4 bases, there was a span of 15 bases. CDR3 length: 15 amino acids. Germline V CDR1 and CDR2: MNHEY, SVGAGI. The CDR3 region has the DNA TGTGCCAGCAGTCCCACAGGGTACTCGGGAAACACCATATATTTT. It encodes CASSPTGYSGNTIYF.

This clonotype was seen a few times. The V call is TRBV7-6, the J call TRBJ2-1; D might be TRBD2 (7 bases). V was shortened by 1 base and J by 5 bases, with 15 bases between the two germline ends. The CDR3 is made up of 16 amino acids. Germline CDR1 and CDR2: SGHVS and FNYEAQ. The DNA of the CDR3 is TGTGCCAGCAGCTTAGTGGGAGGGGGGACTCACAATGAGCAGTTCTTC. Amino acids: CASSLVGGGTHNEQFF.

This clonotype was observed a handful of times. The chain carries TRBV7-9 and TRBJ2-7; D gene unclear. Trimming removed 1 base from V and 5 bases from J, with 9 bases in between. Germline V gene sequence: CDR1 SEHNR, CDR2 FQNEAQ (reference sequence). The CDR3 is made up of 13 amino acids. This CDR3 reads CASSLEFLDEQYF. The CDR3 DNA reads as TGTGCCAGCAGCTTAGAGTTTCTGGACGAGCAGTACTTC.

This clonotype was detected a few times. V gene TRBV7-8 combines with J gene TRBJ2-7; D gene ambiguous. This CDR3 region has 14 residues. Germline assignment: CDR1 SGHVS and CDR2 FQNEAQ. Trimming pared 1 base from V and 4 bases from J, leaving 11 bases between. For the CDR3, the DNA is TGTGCCAGCAGCTTAGGTAGCAGTCGATACGAGCAGTACTTC. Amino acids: CASSLGSSRYEQYF.

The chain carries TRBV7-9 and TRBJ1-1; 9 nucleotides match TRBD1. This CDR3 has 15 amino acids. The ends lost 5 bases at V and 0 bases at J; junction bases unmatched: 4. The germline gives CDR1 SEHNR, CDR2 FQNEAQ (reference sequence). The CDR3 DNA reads TGTGCCAGCAGCACGGGACAGGGACTGAACACTGAAGCTTTCTTT. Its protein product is CASSTGQGLNTEAFF.

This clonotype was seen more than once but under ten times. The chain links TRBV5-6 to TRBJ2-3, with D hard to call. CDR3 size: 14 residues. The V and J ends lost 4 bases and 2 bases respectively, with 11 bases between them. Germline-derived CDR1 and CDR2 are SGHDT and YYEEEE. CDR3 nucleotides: TGTGCCAGCAGCCCAGACACGTACACAGATACGCAGTATTTT. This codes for CASSPDTYTDTQYF.

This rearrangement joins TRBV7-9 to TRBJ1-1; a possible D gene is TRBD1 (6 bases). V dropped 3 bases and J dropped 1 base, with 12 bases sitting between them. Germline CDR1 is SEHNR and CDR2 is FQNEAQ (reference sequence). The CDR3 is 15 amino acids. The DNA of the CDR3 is TGTGCCAGCAGCTTGAGCGGGGGGCAGAACACTGAAGCTTTCTTT. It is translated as CASSLSGGQNTEAFF.

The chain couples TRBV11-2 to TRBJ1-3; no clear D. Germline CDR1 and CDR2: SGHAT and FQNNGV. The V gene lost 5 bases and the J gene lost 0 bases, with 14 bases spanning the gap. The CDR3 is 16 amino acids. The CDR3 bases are TGTGCCAGCAGCAAACGGACCAATTTCTCTGGAAACACCATATATTTT. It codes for CASSKRTNFSGNTIYF.